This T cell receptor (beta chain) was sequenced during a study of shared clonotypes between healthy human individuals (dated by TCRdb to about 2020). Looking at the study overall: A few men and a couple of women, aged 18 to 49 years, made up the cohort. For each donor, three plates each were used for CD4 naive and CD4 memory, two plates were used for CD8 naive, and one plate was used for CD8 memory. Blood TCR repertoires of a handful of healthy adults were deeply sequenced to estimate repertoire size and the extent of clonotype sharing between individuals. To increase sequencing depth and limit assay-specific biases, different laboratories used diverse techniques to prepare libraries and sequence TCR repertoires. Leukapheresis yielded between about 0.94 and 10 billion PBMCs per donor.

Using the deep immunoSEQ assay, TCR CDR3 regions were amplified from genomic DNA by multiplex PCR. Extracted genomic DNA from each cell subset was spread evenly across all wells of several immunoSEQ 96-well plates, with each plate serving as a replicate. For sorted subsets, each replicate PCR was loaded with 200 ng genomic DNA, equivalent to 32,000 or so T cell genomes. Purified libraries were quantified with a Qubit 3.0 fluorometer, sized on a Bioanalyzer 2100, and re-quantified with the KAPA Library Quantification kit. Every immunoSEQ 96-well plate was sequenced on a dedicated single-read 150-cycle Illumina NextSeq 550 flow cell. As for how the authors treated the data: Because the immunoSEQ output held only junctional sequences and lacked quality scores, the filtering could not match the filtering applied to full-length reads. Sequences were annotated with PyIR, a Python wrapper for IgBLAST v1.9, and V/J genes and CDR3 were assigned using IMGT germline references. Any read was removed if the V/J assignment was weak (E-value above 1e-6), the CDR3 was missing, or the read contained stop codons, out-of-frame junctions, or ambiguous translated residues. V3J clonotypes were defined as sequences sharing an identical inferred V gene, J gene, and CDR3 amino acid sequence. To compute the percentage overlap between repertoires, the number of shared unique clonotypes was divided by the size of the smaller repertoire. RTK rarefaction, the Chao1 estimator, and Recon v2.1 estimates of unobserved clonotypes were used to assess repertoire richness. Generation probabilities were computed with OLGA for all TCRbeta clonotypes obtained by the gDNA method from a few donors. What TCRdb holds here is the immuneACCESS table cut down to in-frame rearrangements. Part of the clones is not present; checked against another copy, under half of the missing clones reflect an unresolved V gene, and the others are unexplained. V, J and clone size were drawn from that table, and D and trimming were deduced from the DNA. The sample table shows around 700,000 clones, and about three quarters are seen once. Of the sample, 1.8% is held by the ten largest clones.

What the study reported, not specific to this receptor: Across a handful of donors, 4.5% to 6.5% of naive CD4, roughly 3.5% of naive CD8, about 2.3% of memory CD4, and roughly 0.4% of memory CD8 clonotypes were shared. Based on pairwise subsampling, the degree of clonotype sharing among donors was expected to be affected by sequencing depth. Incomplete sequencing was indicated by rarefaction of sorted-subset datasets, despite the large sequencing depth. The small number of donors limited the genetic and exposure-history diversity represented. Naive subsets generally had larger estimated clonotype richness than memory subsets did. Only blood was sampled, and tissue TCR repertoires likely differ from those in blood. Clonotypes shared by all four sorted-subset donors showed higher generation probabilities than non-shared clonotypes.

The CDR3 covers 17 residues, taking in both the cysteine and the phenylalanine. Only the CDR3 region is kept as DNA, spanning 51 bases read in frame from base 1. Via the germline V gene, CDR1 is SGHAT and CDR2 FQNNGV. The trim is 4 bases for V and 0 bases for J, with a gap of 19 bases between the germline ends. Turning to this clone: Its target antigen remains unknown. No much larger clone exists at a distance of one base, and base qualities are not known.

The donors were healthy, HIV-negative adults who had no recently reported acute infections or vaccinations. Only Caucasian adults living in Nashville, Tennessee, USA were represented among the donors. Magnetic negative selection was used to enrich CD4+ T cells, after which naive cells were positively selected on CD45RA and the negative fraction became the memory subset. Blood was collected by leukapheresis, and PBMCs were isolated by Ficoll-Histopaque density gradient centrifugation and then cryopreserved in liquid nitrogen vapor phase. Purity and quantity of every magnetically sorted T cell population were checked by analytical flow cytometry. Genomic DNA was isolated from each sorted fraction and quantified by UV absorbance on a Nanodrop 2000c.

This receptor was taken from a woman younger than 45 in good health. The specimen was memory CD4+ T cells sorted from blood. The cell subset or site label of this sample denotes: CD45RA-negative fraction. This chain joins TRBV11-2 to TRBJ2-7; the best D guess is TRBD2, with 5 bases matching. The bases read TGTGCCAGCAGCTCACTAGAAGGACGGTGGAGCTCCTACGAGCAGTACTTC. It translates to CASSSLEGRWSSYEQYF. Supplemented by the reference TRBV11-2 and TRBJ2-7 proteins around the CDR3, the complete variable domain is EAGVAQSPRYKIIEKRQSVAFWCNPISGHATLYWYQQILGQGPKLLIQFQNNGVVDDSQLPKDRFSAERLKGVDSTLKIQPAKLEDSAVYLCASSSLEGRWSSYEQYFGPGTRLTVT.